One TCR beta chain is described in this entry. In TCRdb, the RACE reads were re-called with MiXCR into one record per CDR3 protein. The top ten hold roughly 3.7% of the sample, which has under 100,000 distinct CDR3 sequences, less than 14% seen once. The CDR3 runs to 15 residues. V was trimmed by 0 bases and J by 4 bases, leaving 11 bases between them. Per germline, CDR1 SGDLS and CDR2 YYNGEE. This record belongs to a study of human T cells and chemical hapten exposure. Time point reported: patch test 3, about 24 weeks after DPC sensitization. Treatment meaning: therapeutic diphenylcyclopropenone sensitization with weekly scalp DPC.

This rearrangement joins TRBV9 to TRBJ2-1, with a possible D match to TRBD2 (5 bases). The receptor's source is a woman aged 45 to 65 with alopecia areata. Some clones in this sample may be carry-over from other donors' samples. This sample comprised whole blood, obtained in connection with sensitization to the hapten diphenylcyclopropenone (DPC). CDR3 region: CASSVVLTGYNEQFF. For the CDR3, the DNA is TGTGCCAGCAGCGTAGTGCTCACGGGGTACAATGAGCAGTTCTTC.